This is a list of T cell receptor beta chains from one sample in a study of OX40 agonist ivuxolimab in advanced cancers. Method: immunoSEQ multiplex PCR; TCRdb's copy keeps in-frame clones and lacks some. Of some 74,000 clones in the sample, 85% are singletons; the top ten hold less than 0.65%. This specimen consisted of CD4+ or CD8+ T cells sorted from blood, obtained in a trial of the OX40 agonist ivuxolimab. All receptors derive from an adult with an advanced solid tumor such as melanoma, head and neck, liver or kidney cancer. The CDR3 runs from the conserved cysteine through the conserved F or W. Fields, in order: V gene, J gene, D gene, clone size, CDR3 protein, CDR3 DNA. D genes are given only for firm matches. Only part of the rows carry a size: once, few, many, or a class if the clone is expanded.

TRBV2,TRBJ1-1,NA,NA,CAISGSNFGTEAFF,TGTGCCATCTCCGGGAGCAACTTTGGCACTGAAGCTTTCTTT
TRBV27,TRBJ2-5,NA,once,CASSRRAQETQYF,TGTGCCAGCAGCCGGAGGGCCCAAGAGACCCAGTACTTC
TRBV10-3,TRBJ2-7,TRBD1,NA,CAISESDRGGDEQYF,TGTGCCATCAGTGAGTCAGACAGGGGGGGCGACGAGCAGTACTTC
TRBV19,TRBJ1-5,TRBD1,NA,CASAEIRGQGQPQHF,TGTGCCAGTGCAGAGATCAGGGGGCAGGGTCAGCCCCAGCATTTT
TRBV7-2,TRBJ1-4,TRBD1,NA,CASSPRQGGDEKLFF,TGTGCCAGCAGCCCCCGACAGGGGGGAGATGAAAAACTGTTTTTT
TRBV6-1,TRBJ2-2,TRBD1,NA,CASRGDRGNTGELFF,TGTGCCAGCAGGGGGGACAGGGGGAACACCGGGGAGCTGTTTTTT
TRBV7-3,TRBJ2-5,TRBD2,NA,CASSLAGGGQETQYF,TGTGCCAGCAGCTTAGCGGGAGGCGGGCAAGAGACCCAGTACTTC
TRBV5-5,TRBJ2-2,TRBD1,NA,CASYEGARTGELFF,TGTGCCAGCTATGAGGGGGCGCGCACCGGGGAGCTGTTTTTT
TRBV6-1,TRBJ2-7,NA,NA,CASSEDEGAFGYEQYF,TGTGCCAGCAGTGAAGACGAAGGGGCCTTTGGCTACGAGCAGTACTTC
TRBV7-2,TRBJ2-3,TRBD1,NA,CASRDPGQGADTQYF,TGTGCCAGCAGAGATCCGGGACAGGGGGCAGATACGCAGTATTTT
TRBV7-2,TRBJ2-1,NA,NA,CASSYGLLNGEQFF,TGTGCCAGCAGCTACGGACTCTTAAACGGTGAGCAGTTCTTC
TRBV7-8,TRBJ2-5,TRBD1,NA,CASSLARGGWETQYF,TGTGCCAGCAGCTTAGCTAGAGGGGGCTGGGAGACCCAGTACTTC
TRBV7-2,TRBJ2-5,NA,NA,CASSPQSGGETQYF,TGTGCCAGCAGCCCCCAATCCGGGGGAGAGACCCAGTACTTC
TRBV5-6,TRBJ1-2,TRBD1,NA,CASSRTGDTNYGYTF,TGTGCCAGCAGCCGAACAGGGGATACTAACTATGGCTACACCTTC
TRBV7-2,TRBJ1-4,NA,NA,CASSHESRKKLFF,TGTGCCAGCAGCCACGAGAGTAGAAAAAAACTGTTTTTT
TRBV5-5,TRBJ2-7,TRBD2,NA,CASSRGLAGYGEQYF,TGTGCCAGCAGCCGAGGACTAGCGGGATACGGCGAGCAGTACTTC
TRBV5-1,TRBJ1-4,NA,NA,CASSLGTASLEKLFF,TGCGCCAGCAGCTTGGGGACCGCCTCACTCGAAAAACTGTTTTTT
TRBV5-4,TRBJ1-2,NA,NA,CAGLPGVGNYGYTF,TGTGCCGGCTTACCTGGGGTCGGAAACTATGGCTACACCTTC
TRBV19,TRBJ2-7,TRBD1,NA,CASSSRTGGYEQYF,TGTGCCAGTAGTTCCCGGACAGGGGGCTACGAGCAGTACTTC
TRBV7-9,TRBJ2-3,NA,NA,CASSPRADTQYF,TGTGCCAGCAGCCCCAGAGCGGATACGCAGTATTTT
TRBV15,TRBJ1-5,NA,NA,CATSSDRLSNQPQHF,TGTGCCACCAGCTCCGACAGACTAAGCAATCAGCCCCAGCATTTT
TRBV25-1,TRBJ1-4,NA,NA,CASRGERGEKLFF,TGTGCCAGCCGTGGCGAGAGGGGTGAAAAACTGTTTTTT
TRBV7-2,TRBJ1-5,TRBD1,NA,CASSLGGTGGQPQHF,TGTGCCAGCAGCTTGGGAGGGACAGGGGGTCAGCCCCAGCATTTT
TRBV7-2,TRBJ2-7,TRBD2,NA,CASSLGDPGGMSEQYF,TGTGCCAGCAGCTTGGGTGACCCGGGGGGAATGAGCGAGCAGTACTTC
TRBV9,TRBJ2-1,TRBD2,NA,CASSGRVLAGVHEQFF,TGTGCCAGCAGCGGGCGAGTACTAGCGGGGGTCCATGAGCAGTTCTTC
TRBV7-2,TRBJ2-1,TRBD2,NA,CASSLSTSGYNEQFF,TGTGCCAGCAGCTTATCGACTAGCGGGTACAATGAGCAGTTCTTC
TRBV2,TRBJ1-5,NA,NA,CASSDVGQPNQPQHF,TGTGCCAGCAGTGACGTTGGACAGCCCAATCAGCCCCAGCATTTT
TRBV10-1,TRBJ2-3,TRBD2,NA,CASSDRLAGTDTQYF,TGCGCCAGCAGTGACCGACTAGCCGGCACAGATACGCAGTATTTT
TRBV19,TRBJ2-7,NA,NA,CASSTGELEQYF,TGTGCCAGTAGTACCGGGGAGCTCGAGCAGTACTTC
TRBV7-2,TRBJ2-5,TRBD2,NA,CASRSSGGIQETQYF,TGTGCCAGCAGGTCCTCGGGGGGGATTCAAGAGACCCAGTACTTC
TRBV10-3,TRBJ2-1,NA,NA,CAISESGRGSYNEQFF,TGTGCCATCAGTGAGTCCGGCCGCGGATCCTACAATGAGCAGTTCTTC
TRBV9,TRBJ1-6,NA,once,CASSPTTGLNSPLHF,TGTGCCAGCAGCCCGACGACAGGTCTTAATTCACCCCTCCACTTT
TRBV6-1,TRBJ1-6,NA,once,CASSDPGRANSPLHF,TGTGCCAGCAGTGACCCAGGAAGAGCGAATTCACCCCTCCACTTT
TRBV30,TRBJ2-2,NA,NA,CASRGGGTGELFF,TGTGCCTCTCGTGGAGGAGGGACCGGGGAGCTGTTTTTT
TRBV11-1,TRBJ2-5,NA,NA,CASSLAEGGGETQYF,TGTGCCAGCAGCTTAGCGGAAGGGGGAGGCGAGACCCAGTACTTC
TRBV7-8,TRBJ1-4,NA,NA,CASSLVGGVGEKLFF,TGTGCCAGCAGCTTAGTCGGGGGGGTTGGTGAAAAACTGTTTTTT
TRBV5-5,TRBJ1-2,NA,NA,CASSLGVLGYGYTF,TGTGCCAGCAGCCTCGGGGTGCTTGGCTATGGCTACACCTTC
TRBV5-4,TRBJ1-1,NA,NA,CASSLEGGRNTEAFF,TGTGCCAGCAGCTTGGAGGGGGGGAGGAACACTGAAGCTTTCTTT
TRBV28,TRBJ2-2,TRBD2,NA,CASSLLTSGDDGELFF,TGTGCCAGCAGCCTATTGACTAGCGGGGATGACGGGGAGCTGTTTTTT
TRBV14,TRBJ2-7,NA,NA,CASSRHRTDYEQYF,TGTGCCAGCAGCCGTCACAGGACCGACTACGAGCAGTACTTC
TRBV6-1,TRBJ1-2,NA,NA,CASSEQGGDGYTF,TGTGCCAGCAGTGAACAGGGTGGGGATGGCTACACCTTC
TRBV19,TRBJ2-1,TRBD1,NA,CASRPGTGYYNEQFF,TGTGCCAGTAGGCCCGGGACAGGGTACTACAATGAGCAGTTCTTC
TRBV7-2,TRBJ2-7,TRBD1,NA,CASSFGTGGAYEQYF,TGTGCCAGCAGCTTTGGGACAGGGGGGGCCTACGAGCAGTACTTC
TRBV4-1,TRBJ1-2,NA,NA,CASSLPEGDGYTF,TGCGCCAGCAGCCTCCCGGAGGGGGACGGCTACACCTTC
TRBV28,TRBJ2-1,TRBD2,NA,CASSLAGTSYNEQFF,TGTGCCAGCAGTCTAGCGGGGACCTCCTACAATGAGCAGTTCTTC
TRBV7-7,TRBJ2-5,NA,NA,CASSLIGGPVSTQYF,TGTGCCAGCAGCTTAATCGGGGGCCCGGTTTCGACCCAGTACTTC